Below, one T cell receptor (beta chain) is given with its context. This sample was included in a study of blood T cell repertoires in COVID-19. Assay used: immunoSEQ multiplex PCR; TCRdb lists only in-frame clones, some missing. Seen here are around 380,000 clones, approximately 87% observed once, and the top ten hold approximately 1.2%. V was clipped by 6 bases and J by 9 bases; unmatched bases: 8. This CDR3 comprises 13 residues. The chain uses TRBV12-3 or TRBV12-4 and TRBJ2-3; 8 positions match TRBD2. Source material: PBMCs or T cells enriched from blood (not recorded which). The receptor was derived from a man aged 30-40 years who had recovered from COVID-19. The CDR3 DNA follows: TGTGCCAGCAGCTTCTCTAGCGGGTTGACGCAGTATTTT. Encoded protein: CASSFSSGLTQYF.